In its sample, the clone carrying this TCR beta chain was seen once. Sequencing used immunoSEQ multiplex PCR; TCRdb keeps in-frame clones, though not all of them. This table has 95,000 to 130,000 clones, 75% to 90% appearing once. These data come from a study of control samples from healthy donors and cancer patients. The receptor comes from a woman aged 50 to 60 with colorectal cancer. The sequenced material came from PBMCs.

CDR3 DNA sequence: TGTGCCAGCAGTGCTGGACATCTCTCCGGCGATAAAGGCTATTTT. Translating it yields CASSAGHLSGDKGYF. The chain joins TRBV2 to TRBJ2-3, with D possibly matching TRBD1 (5 bases). The CDR3 loop spans 15 amino acids. V gave up 4 bases and J gave up 15 bases, with 26 bases separating them. Germline V gene data show CDR1 as SNHLY and CDR2 as FYNNEI.